This T cell receptor (beta chain) was recorded in a study of T cell changes during pregnancy in multiple sclerosis. V lost 2 bases to trimming and J lost 3 bases, with 10 bases between them. Per germline, CDR1 MNHEY and CDR2 SVGAGI. CDR3 length equals 14 residues. TCRdb's copy holds only in-frame clones and misses some; the assay was immunoSEQ multiplex PCR. The sample comprises about 59,000 clones, over 90% of which are singletons, and around 2.5% rests with the top ten. This clone was detected once. This TCR was recovered from a female donor with multiple sclerosis, enrolled in a pregnancy study. The sample was CD8+ T cells from peripheral blood mononuclear cells, taken in the third trimester of pregnancy. The chain uses TRBV6-5 and TRBJ2-5; weak D call: TRBD1 (6 bases). This CDR3 is CASSYVGHKETQYF. CDR3 DNA: TGTGCCAGCAGTTACGTGGGACATAAAGAGACCCAGTACTTC.